The 2 T cell receptor beta chains reported below all come from one sample, sequenced in a study of T-cell reconstitution after alpha-beta-depleted transplantation in children. Preparation of the TCRbeta library involved a method that used unique molecular identifiers. MiXCR, applied by TCRdb to the PCR reads, yields one record per CDR3 protein. The data contain about 980,000 distinct CDR3 sequences, about 26% of them seen just once; the ten biggest clones take up roughly 31%. This material consisted of PBMCs, mostly from graft donor cells, taken 360 days after TCRalphabeta/CD19-depleted stem cell transplant. Receptor source: a boy in the first two years of life who had a stem cell transplant for SCID, so the T cells may come from the graft donor.

There are a few counts of this clonotype. In nucleotides, the CDR3 is TGTGCCACCAGTGGGAGACTAGCAACAGATACGCAGTATTTT. Translating it yields CATSGRLATDTQYF. The chain recombines TRBV24-1 with TRBJ2-3; 7 bases line up with TRBD2. CDR1 KGHDR and CDR2 SFDVKD come from the germline V gene. The CDR3 loop spans 14 amino acids. The J segment lost 3 bases and the V segment lost 5 bases, leaving 4 bases of the junction unmatched.

The V and J genes are TRBV20-1 and TRBJ2-7; D remains unclear. This CDR3 region has 11 residues. V lost 6 bases and J lost 1, with 7 bases in between. Per the germline V gene, CDR1 is DFQATT and CDR2 is SNEGSKA (reference sequence). The CDR3 sequence: CSARQSYEQYF. The CDR3 nucleotides are TGCAGTGCCCGGCAGTCCTACGAGCAGTACTTC.